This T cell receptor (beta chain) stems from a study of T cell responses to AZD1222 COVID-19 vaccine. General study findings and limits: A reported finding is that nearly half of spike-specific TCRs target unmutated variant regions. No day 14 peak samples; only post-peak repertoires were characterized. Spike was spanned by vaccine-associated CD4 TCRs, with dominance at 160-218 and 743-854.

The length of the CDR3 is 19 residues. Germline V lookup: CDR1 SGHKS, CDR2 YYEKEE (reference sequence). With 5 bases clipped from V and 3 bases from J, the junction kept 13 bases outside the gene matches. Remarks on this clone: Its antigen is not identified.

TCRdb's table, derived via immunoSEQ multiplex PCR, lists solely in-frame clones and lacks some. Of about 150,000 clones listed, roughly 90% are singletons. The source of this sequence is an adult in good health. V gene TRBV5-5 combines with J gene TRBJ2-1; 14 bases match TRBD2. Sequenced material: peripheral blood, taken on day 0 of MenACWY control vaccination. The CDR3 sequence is CASRTIGTSGRRGYNEQFF. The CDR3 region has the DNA TGTGCCAGCAGAACTATTGGGACTAGCGGGAGAAGGGGCTACAATGAGCAGTTCTTC.